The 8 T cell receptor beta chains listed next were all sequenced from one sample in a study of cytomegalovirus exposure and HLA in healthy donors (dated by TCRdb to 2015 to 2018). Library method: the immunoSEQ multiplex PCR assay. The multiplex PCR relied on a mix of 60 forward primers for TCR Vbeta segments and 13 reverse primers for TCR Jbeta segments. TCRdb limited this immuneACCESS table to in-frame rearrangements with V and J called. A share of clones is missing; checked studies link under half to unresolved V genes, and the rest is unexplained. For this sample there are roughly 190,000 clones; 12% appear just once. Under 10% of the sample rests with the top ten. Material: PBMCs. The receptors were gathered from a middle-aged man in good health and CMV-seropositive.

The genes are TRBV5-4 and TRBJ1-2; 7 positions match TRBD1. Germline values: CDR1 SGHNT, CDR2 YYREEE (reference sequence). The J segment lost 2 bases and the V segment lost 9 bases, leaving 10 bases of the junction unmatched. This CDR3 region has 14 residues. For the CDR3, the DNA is TGTGCCACCAGTCCATTACAGGGGAACTATGGCTACACCTTC. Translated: CATSPLQGNYGYTF.

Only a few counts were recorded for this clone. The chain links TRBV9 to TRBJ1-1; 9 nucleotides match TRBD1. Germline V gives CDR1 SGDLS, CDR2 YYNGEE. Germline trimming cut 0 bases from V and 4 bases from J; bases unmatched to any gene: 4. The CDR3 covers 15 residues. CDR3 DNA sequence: TGTGCCAGCAGCGTAGGGGGACAGGGCATCACTGAAGCTTTCTTT. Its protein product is CASSVGGQGITEAFF.

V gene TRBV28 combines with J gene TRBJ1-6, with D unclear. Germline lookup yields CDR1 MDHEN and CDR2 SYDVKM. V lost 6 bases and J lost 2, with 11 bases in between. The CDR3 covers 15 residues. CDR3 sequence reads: CASSPEPAYNSPLHF. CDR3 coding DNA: TGTGCCAGCAGCCCCGAACCGGCCTATAATTCACCCCTCCACTTT.

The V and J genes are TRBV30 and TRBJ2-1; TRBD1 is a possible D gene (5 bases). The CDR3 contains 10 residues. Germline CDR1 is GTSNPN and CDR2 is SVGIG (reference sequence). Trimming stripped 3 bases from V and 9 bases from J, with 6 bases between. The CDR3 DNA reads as TGTGCCTGGAGACAGGTTGAGCAGTTCTTC. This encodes CAWRQVEQFF.

The CDR3 reads CASSSSPEKLFF. The CDR3 nucleotides are TGTGCCAGCAGTTCAAGCCCCGAAAAACTGTTTTTT. The chain links TRBV11-3 to TRBJ1-4; D remains ambiguous. CDR1 is SGHNT, CDR2 YENEEA, per germline. Deletions cut 6 bases from V and 8 bases from J, with 10 bases between. CDR3 length: 12 amino acids.

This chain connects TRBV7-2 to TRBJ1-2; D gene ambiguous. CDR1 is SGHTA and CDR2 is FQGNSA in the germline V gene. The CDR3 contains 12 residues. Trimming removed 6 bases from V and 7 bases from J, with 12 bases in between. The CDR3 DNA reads TGTGCCAGCAGTTCCACGACAACTGGCTACACCTTC. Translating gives CASSSTTTGYTF.

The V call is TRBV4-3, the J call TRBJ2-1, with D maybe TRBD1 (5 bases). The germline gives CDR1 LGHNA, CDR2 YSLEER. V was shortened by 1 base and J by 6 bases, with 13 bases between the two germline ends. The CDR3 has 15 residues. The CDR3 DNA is TGCGCCAGCAGCCAAGTTCAGGGCTTCGGCAATGAGCAGTTCTTC. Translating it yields CASSQVQGFGNEQFF.

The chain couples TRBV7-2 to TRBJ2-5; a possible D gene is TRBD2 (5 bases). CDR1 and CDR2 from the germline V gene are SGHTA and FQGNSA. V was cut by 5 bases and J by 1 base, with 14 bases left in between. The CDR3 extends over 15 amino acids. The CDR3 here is CASSPGRGIQETQYF. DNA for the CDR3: TGTGCCAGCAGCCCCGGACGGGGAATCCAAGAGACCCAGTACTTC.